A selection of T cell receptor beta chains follows, all from one sample in a study of blood T cell repertoires in COVID-19. Clones were sequenced by immunoSEQ multiplex PCR, and TCRdb holds only the in-frame ones, with some missing. The sample has approximately 260,000 clones, around 87% seen once. Sequencing was done on a sample of peripheral blood. The origin of the receptors is a young man with active or convalescent COVID-19. Each CDR3 is given with its conserved first and last residue. Fields, in order: clone size, J gene, CDR3 length, V gene, D gene, CDR3 protein, CDR3 DNA. The D gene is left open where the match is weak. Expanded clones are given a class, and other clones once, few, many or no size at all.

clone size: NA
J gene: TRBJ1-3
CDR3 length: 14
V gene: TRBV2
D gene: NA
CDR3 protein: CASSDAGVENTIYF
CDR3 DNA: TGTGCCAGCAGTGATGCAGGGGTTGAAAACACCATATATTTT

clone size: NA
J gene: TRBJ2-1
CDR3 length: 15
V gene: TRBV7-6
D gene: NA
CDR3 protein: CASSPPNSPYNEQFF
CDR3 DNA: TGTGCCAGCAGCCCCCCGAACAGCCCCTACAATGAGCAGTTCTTC

clone size: NA
J gene: TRBJ2-3
CDR3 length: 14
V gene: TRBV5-4
D gene: TRBD1
CDR3 protein: CASSSRDRVHTQYF
CDR3 DNA: TGTGCCAGCAGCTCCCGGGACAGGGTACATACGCAGTATTTT

clone size: NA
J gene: TRBJ2-7
CDR3 length: 15
V gene: TRBV18
D gene: NA
CDR3 protein: CASSPATGPRYEQYF
CDR3 DNA: TGTGCCAGCTCACCAGCAACAGGGCCGAGGTACGAGCAGTACTTC

clone size: NA
J gene: TRBJ1-6
CDR3 length: 15
V gene: TRBV7-2
D gene: NA
CDR3 protein: CASSKNRVSNSPLHF
CDR3 DNA: TGTGCCAGCAGCAAAAACAGGGTATCTAATTCACCCCTCCACTTT

clone size: NA
J gene: TRBJ2-7
CDR3 length: 17
V gene: TRBV10-3
D gene: TRBD2
CDR3 protein: CAISESLGSGSVHEQYF
CDR3 DNA: TGTGCCATCAGTGAGTCCCTAGGTAGCGGGAGCGTCCACGAGCAGTACTTC

clone size: NA
J gene: TRBJ1-3
CDR3 length: 18
V gene: TRBV18
D gene: TRBD1
CDR3 protein: CASSPGGQGDAPRTTIYF
CDR3 DNA: TGTGCCAGCTCACCAGGCGGACAGGGGGACGCTCCGAGGACCACCATATATTTT

clone size: NA
J gene: TRBJ1-1
CDR3 length: 16
V gene: TRBV4-1
D gene: NA
CDR3 protein: CASSQWIGGRDTEAFF
CDR3 DNA: TGCGCCAGCAGCCAATGGATTGGGGGCAGGGACACTGAAGCTTTCTTT

clone size: NA
J gene: TRBJ2-1
CDR3 length: 13
V gene: TRBV12-2
D gene: NA
CDR3 protein: CASRLGQGDEQFF
CDR3 DNA: TGTGCAAGTCGCTTAGGACAAGGGGATGAGCAGTTCTTC

clone size: NA
J gene: TRBJ1-5
CDR3 length: 13
V gene: TRBV2
D gene: TRBD1
CDR3 protein: CASTGGREQPQHF
CDR3 DNA: TGTGCCAGTACAGGGGGCCGAGAGCAGCCCCAGCATTTT

clone size: NA
J gene: TRBJ2-5
CDR3 length: 12
V gene: TRBV3-1/TRBV3-2
D gene: NA
CDR3 protein: CASSQTDSPQYF
CDR3 DNA: TGTGCCAGCAGCCAAACCGACAGTCCCCAGTACTTC

clone size: NA
J gene: TRBJ1-1
CDR3 length: 17
V gene: TRBV19
D gene: TRBD1
CDR3 protein: CASAGQGASYMNTEAFF
CDR3 DNA: TGTGCCAGTGCCGGACAGGGGGCATCTTACATGAACACTGAAGCTTTCTTT

clone size: NA
J gene: TRBJ2-2
CDR3 length: 13
V gene: TRBV10-3
D gene: NA
CDR3 protein: CAISEGRTGELFF
CDR3 DNA: TGTGCCATCAGTGAGGGCAGGACCGGGGAGCTGTTTTTT

clone size: NA
J gene: TRBJ2-2
CDR3 length: 21
V gene: TRBV19
D gene: TRBD1
CDR3 protein: CASTKRGLGQTAVLNTGELFF
CDR3 DNA: TGTGCCAGTACCAAGAGGGGGTTGGGACAGACAGCCGTACTGAACACCGGGGAGCTGTTTTTT

clone size: once
J gene: TRBJ1-1
CDR3 length: 11
V gene: TRBV6-5
D gene: NA
CDR3 protein: CASRDGQRTFF
CDR3 DNA: TGTGCCAGCAGGGACGGACAGAGGACTTTCTTT

clone size: NA
J gene: TRBJ1-5
CDR3 length: 15
V gene: TRBV4-1
D gene: TRBD1
CDR3 protein: CASSQEAQGGQPQHF
CDR3 DNA: TGCGCCAGCAGCCAAGAAGCCCAGGGGGGTCAGCCCCAGCATTTT

clone size: NA
J gene: TRBJ2-5
CDR3 length: 15
V gene: TRBV5-1
D gene: TRBD2
CDR3 protein: CASSHGTSGMETQYF
CDR3 DNA: TGCGCCAGCAGCCATGGGACTAGCGGGATGGAGACCCAGTACTTC

clone size: many
J gene: TRBJ2-2
CDR3 length: 13
V gene: TRBV12-3/TRBV12-4
D gene: NA
CDR3 protein: CASWRTATGELFF
CDR3 DNA: TGTGCCAGCTGGCGGACAGCCACCGGGGAGCTGTTTTTT

clone size: NA
J gene: TRBJ2-2
CDR3 length: 14
V gene: TRBV18
D gene: TRBD1
CDR3 protein: CASRQTGVTGELFF
CDR3 DNA: TGTGCCAGCCGACAAACAGGGGTCACCGGGGAGCTGTTTTTT

clone size: NA
J gene: TRBJ2-7
CDR3 length: 14
V gene: TRBV2
D gene: NA
CDR3 protein: CASRPAFISYEQYF
CDR3 DNA: TGTGCCAGCAGGCCAGCGTTCATTTCCTACGAGCAGTACTTC

clone size: NA
J gene: TRBJ2-7
CDR3 length: 13
V gene: TRBV10-3
D gene: NA
CDR3 protein: CAISQTGTYEQYF
CDR3 DNA: TGTGCCATCAGCCAAACAGGAACCTACGAGCAGTACTTC

clone size: NA
J gene: TRBJ2-1
CDR3 length: 15
V gene: TRBV10-3
D gene: NA
CDR3 protein: CAIRRTHPGYNEQFF
CDR3 DNA: TGTGCCATCAGAAGGACTCACCCGGGTTACAATGAGCAGTTCTTC

clone size: few
J gene: TRBJ1-2
CDR3 length: 15
V gene: TRBV7-9
D gene: NA
CDR3 protein: CASSPPGGTNYGYTF
CDR3 DNA: TGTGCCAGCAGTCCGCCCGGGGGAACTAACTATGGCTACACCTTC

clone size: NA
J gene: TRBJ2-7
CDR3 length: 14
V gene: TRBV15
D gene: TRBD1
CDR3 protein: CATRITGGPYEQYF
CDR3 DNA: TGTGCCACCAGGATAACAGGGGGTCCCTACGAGCAGTACTTC